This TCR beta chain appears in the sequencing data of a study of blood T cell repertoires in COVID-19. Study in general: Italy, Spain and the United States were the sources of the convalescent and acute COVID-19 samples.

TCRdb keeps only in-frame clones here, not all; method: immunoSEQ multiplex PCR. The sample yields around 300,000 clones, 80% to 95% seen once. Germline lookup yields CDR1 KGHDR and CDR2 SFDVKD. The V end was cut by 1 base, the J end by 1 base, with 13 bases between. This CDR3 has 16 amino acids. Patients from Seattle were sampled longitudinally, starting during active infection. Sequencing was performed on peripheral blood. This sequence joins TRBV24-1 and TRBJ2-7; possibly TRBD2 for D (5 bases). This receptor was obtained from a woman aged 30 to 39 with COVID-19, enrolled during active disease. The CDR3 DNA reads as TGTGCCACCAGTGATTTTAATCGGGATGGGTCCTACGAGCAGTACTTC. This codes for CATSDFNRDGSYEQYF.